This is a list of T cell receptor beta chains from one sample in a study of blood T cell repertoires in COVID-19. Repertoires were generated with immunoSEQ multiplex PCR, while TCRdb's copy carries only in-frame clones and drops some. The table records 88,000 or so clones, 65% to 85% of them present only once. Sequences were obtained from peripheral blood. These receptors came from a man aged 60-69 years with acute or convalescent COVID-19. CDR3s include the opening cysteine and the closing phenylalanine or tryptophan. The D gene is left open where the match is weak. Where a row states a size, it is once, few, many or the class of an expanded clone; other rows omit it.

TRBV19	-	TRBJ1-1	TRBD1	CASSHRGMNTEAFF	TGTGCCAGTAGTCACAGGGGTATGAACACTGAAGCTTTCTTT
TRBV7-3	-	TRBJ2-1	TRBD2	CASSFSGKNEQFF	TGTGCCAGCAGCTTTAGCGGGAAAAATGAGCAGTTCTTC
TRBV3-1/TRBV3-2	-	TRBJ2-7	-	CASSPPVASGRGYDYEQYF	TGTGCCAGCAGCCCACCAGTGGCTAGCGGAAGGGGGTATGACTACGAGCAGTACTTC
TRBV19	-	TRBJ2-3	-	CASNPGSTDTQYF	TGTGCCAGTAATCCGGGTAGCACAGATACGCAGTATTTT
TRBV7-2	-	TRBJ1-5	TRBD1	CASSWAGQYNQPQHF	TGTGCCAGCAGCTGGGCGGGACAGTACAATCAGCCCCAGCATTTT
TRBV6-2/TRBV6-3	-	TRBJ2-7	TRBD2	CASSYATGTIYEQYF	TGTGCCAGCAGTTATGCCACCGGGACTATCTACGAGCAGTACTTC
TRBV18	-	TRBJ1-3	-	CASSPVAGASSGNTIYF	TGTGCCAGCTCACCTGTGGCAGGGGCGAGCTCTGGAAACACCATATATTTT
TRBV7-2	-	TRBJ1-2	TRBD1	CASSLAGNGQGRGYTF	TGTGCCAGCAGCTTAGCGGGGAACGGACAGGGTCGTGGCTACACCTTC
TRBV19	-	TRBJ1-1	-	CASSILGADTEAFF	TGTGCCAGTAGTATATTGGGGGCCGACACTGAAGCTTTCTTT
TRBV19	-	TRBJ2-1	TRBD2	CASSGGLAISYNEQFF	TGTGCCAGTAGCGGGGGACTAGCGATATCCTACAATGAGCAGTTCTTC
TRBV7-8	-	TRBJ2-2	-	CASSLRDSLNTGELFF	TGTGCCAGCAGCCTTCGGGACTCCTTGAACACCGGGGAGCTGTTTTTT
TRBV3-1/TRBV3-2	once	TRBJ2-2	-	CASRGVGELFF	TGTGCCAGCCGAGGAGTCGGGGAGCTGTTTTTT
TRBV2	-	TRBJ1-2	-	CASSELSGRLGGYTF	TGTGCCAGCAGTGAATTGTCAGGGCGGCTAGGAGGCTACACCTTC
TRBV24-1	-	TRBJ1-2	-	CATSDPRDSANYGYTF	TGTGCCACCAGTGACCCCAGAGACAGCGCTAACTATGGCTACACCTTC
TRBV9	-	TRBJ2-1	TRBD1	CASSSRQGEIYNEQFF	TGTGCCAGCAGCTCAAGACAGGGGGAGATCTACAATGAGCAGTTCTTC
TRBV10-3	-	TRBJ1-5	-	CAIGAGAGGNQPQHF	TGTGCCATTGGCGCGGGGGCGGGTGGCAATCAGCCCCAGCATTTT
TRBV11-3	-	TRBJ2-4	-	CASSLAEEMNIQYF	TGTGCCAGCAGCTTAGCGGAGGAAATGAACATTCAGTACTTC
TRBV30	-	TRBJ1-1	-	CAWRPQGRGEAFF	TGTGCCTGGAGGCCTCAGGGGCGCGGTGAAGCTTTCTTT
TRBV18	-	TRBJ2-1	-	CASSPWQANEQFF	TGTGCCAGCTCACCATGGCAGGCGAATGAGCAGTTCTTC
TRBV19	-	TRBJ2-1	-	CASSIGWAYNEQFF	TGTGCCAGTAGTATAGGATGGGCTTACAATGAGCAGTTCTTC
TRBV13	-	TRBJ2-1	TRBD2	CASSREDEQFF	TGTGCCAGCAGCCGGGAGGATGAGCAGTTCTTC
TRBV18	-	TRBJ2-1	-	CASSNEWGLNNEQFF	TGTGCCAGCTCGAACGAGTGGGGCTTGAACAATGAGCAGTTCTTC
TRBV7-9	-	TRBJ2-7	-	CASSPDPQRSYEQYF	TGTGCCAGCAGTCCCGACCCCCAGCGGAGCTACGAGCAGTACTTC
TRBV4-3	-	TRBJ2-5	-	CASSQVGLQGETQYF	TGCGCCAGCAGCCAAGTTGGGTTACAGGGAGAGACCCAGTACTTC
TRBV18	-	TRBJ2-7	TRBD1	CASSPGTGPYEQYF	TGTGCCAGCTCACCCGGGACAGGACCCTACGAGCAGTACTTC
TRBV5-5	-	TRBJ2-7	TRBD1	CASSTAGTGYYEQYF	TGTGCCAGCAGCACGGCCGGGACAGGGTACTACGAGCAGTACTTC
TRBV7-9	-	TRBJ2-1	-	CASGENEQFF	TGTGCCAGCGGGGAGAATGAGCAGTTCTTC